This T cell receptor (beta chain) is from a study of beta chain features in type 1 diabetes. Expressed TCRB transcripts were sequenced after all isolated RNA was converted to cDNA. Sequenced by immunoSEQ multiplex PCR; TCRdb stores in-frame clones only, minus some. The repertoire holds some 190,000 clones, with 6% to 9% as singletons. Findings of the study overall: Type 1 diabetes patients had TCRB CDR3s that were shorter (moderately but significantly so) in all four CD4+ subsets. In comparison with healthy donors, patients had naive, central memory and Treg TCRB repertoires that appeared more similar.

CDR1 and CDR2 (germline): SGHDT, YYEEEE. Trimming stripped 3 bases from V and 2 bases from J, with 9 bases between. The CDR3 is 13 residues long. Regarding this clone: Its antigen is still unknown.

V and J are TRBV5-6 and TRBJ2-7, with D tentatively TRBD2 (7 bases). Sequencing was performed on central memory CD4+ T cells from blood. This receptor was obtained from a man aged 18 to 30 with type 1 diabetes. The CDR3 reads CASSWEGAYEQYF. The CDR3 region has the DNA TGTGCCAGCAGCTGGGAGGGGGCCTACGAGCAGTACTTC.